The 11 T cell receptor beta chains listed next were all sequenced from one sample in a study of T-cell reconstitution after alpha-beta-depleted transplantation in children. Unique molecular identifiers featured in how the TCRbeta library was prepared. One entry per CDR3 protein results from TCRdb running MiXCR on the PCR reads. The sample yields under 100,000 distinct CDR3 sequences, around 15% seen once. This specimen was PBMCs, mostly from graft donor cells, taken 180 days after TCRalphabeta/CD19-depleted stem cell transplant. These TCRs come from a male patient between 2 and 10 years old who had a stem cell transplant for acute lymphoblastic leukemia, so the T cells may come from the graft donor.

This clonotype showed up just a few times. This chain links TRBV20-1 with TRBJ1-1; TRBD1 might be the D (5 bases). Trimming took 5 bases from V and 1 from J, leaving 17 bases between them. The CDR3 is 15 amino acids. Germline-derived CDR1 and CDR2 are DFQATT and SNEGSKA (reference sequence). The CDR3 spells CSAAKGTGSNTEAFF. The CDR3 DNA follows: TGCAGTGCTGCAAAAGGCACAGGATCGAACACTGAAGCTTTCTTT.

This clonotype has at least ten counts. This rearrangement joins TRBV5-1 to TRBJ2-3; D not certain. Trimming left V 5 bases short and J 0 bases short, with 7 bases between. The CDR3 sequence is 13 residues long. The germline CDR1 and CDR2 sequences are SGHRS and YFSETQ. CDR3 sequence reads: CASRPASTDTQYF. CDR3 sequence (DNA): TGCGCCAGCAGACCCGCAAGCACAGATACGCAGTATTTT.

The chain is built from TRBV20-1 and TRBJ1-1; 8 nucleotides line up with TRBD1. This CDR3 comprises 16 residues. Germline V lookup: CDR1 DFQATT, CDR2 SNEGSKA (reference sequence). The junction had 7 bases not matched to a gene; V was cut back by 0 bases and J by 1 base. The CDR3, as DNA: TGCAGTGCTAGAGATTTGGACAGGGACAAGAACACTGAAGCTTTCTTT. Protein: CSARDLDRDKNTEAFF.

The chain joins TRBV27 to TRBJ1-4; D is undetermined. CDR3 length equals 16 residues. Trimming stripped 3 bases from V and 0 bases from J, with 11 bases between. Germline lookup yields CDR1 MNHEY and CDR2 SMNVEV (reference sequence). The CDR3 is CASSFGRAPTNEKLFF. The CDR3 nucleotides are TGTGCCAGCAGTTTCGGCCGGGCCCCAACTAATGAAAAACTGTTTTTT.

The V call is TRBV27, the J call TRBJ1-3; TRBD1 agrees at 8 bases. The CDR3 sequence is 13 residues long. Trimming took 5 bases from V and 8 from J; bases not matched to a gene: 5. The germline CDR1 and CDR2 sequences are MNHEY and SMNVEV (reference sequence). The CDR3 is CASSATGADTIYF. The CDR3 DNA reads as TGTGCCAGCAGTGCGACAGGGGCGGACACCATATATTTT.

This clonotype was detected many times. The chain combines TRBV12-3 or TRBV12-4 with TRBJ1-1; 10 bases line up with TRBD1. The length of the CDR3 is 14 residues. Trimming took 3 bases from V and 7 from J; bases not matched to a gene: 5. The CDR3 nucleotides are TGTGCCAGCAGTTTTTGGACAGGGGGACATGAAGCTTTCTTT. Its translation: CASSFWTGGHEAFF.

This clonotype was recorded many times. CDR3 protein: CAISEGQSYEQYF. CDR3 nucleotide sequence: TGTGCCATCAGTGAGGGTCAGTCCTACGAGCAGTACTTC. The rearrangement links TRBV10-3 to TRBJ2-7, with unresolved D. This CDR3 spans 13 amino acids. Trimming took 2 bases from V and 1 from J, leaving 6 bases between them. CDR1 is ENHRY, CDR2 SYGVKD, per germline.

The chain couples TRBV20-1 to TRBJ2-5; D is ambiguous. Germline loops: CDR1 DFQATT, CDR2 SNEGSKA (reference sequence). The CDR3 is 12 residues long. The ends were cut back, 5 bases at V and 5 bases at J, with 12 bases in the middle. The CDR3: CSARPPAETQYF. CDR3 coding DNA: TGCAGTGCTCGACCCCCAGCGGAGACCCAGTACTTC.

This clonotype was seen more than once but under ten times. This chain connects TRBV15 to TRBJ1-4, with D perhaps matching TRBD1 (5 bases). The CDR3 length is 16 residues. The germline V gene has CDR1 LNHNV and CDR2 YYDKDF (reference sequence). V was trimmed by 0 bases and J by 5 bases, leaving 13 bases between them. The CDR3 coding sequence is TGTGCCACCAGCAGAGATATGGGACTCGGAAATGAAAAACTGTTTTTT. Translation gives CATSRDMGLGNEKLFF.

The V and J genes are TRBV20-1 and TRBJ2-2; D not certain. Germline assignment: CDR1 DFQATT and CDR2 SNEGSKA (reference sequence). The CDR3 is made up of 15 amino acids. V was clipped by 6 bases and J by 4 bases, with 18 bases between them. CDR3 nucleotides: TGCAGTGCCCCCGACTGGTTCCGAGGCACCGGGGAGCTGTTTTTT. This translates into CSAPDWFRGTGELFF.

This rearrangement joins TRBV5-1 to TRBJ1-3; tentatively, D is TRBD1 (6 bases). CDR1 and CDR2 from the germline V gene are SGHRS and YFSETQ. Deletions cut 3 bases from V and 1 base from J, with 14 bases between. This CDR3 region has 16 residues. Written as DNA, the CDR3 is TGCGCCAGCAGCTACCAGGGGCAAGAGTCTGGAAACACCATATATTTT. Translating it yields CASSYQGQESGNTIYF.